The 20 T cell receptor beta chains below were found in one sample sequenced in a study of blood T cell repertoires in COVID-19. Assay used: immunoSEQ multiplex PCR; TCRdb lists only in-frame clones, some missing. The table shows some 260,000 clones, with 88% occurring only once. Sequencing was done on a sample of peripheral blood. These receptors were collected from a woman aged 70-85 years with COVID-19, enrolled during active disease.

This clone was counted once. This chain links TRBV11-3 with TRBJ2-7; D is uncertain. Germline CDR1 SGHNT, CDR2 YENEEA. The CDR3 consists of 12 residues. V lost 5 bases and J 6 bases, leaving 11 bases between the germline ends. This CDR3 is CASSPTSTEQYF. DNA for the CDR3: TGTGCCAGCAGCCCCACGAGTACCGAGCAGTACTTC.

This chain links TRBV12-3 or TRBV12-4 with TRBJ1-5, with D unclear. Trimming pared 2 bases from V and 7 bases from J, leaving 6 bases between. This CDR3 spans 12 amino acids. The CDR3 nucleotides are TGTGCCAGCAGTTTAAACCAGCAGCCCCAGCATTTT. It specifies CASSLNQQPQHF.

This sequence joins TRBV5-5 and TRBJ1-1; 10 positions agree with TRBD1. Germline V lookup: CDR1 SGHKS, CDR2 YYEKEE (reference sequence). The CDR3 sequence is 16 residues long. Unmatched junction bases numbered 10, after V lost 5 bases and J lost 3 bases. This chain's CDR3 is CASRVGTGERYTEAFF. CDR3 DNA: TGTGCCAGCAGGGTAGGGACAGGGGAGCGGTACACTGAAGCTTTCTTT.

J is TRBJ1-1 and V is TRBV27; 8 bases fit TRBD1. The trim removed 5 bases at V and 3 bases at J, leaving 8 bases unmatched. The germline CDR1 and CDR2 sequences are MNHEY and SMNVEV (reference sequence). This CDR3 spans 15 amino acids. CDR3: CASSLLQGADTEAFF. CDR3 nucleotides: TGTGCCAGCAGTCTCCTCCAGGGGGCTGACACTGAAGCTTTCTTT.

V gene TRBV5-1 combines with J gene TRBJ1-1; 8 bases are a match to TRBD1. CDR1 and CDR2 from the germline V gene are SGHRS and YFSETQ. V gave up 2 bases and J gave up 5 bases; unmatched junction bases: 8. The CDR3 spans 15 residues. The CDR3, as DNA: TGCGCCAGCAGCTTAGGACAGGGAGGTGTAACTGAAGCTTTCTTT. This sequence encodes CASSLGQGGVTEAFF. The complete variable domain, with remaining parts taken from reference TRBV5-1 and TRBJ1-1, reads KAGVTQTPRYLIKTRGQQVTLSCSPISGHRSVSWYQQTPGQGLQFLFEYFSETQRNKGNFPGRFSGRQFSNSRSEMNVSTLELGDSALYLCASSLGQGGVTEAFFGQGTRLTVV.

The chain recombines TRBV7-8 with TRBJ2-7; D gene uncertain. Trimming left V 5 bases short and J 2 bases short, with 13 bases between. Germline CDR1 reads SGHVS; CDR2 reads FQNEAQ. The CDR3 is 14 amino acids. The CDR3 loop reads CASSPPSHTYEQYF. The DNA for the CDR3 is TGTGCCAGCAGCCCTCCGTCTCACACCTACGAGCAGTACTTC.

The chain employs TRBV28 and TRBJ2-1; 9 positions match TRBD1. There are 15 residues in the CDR3. The V segment lost 8 bases and the J segment 7 bases; nucleotides outside the gene matches: 12. The germline CDR1 and CDR2 sequences are MDHEN and SYDVKM. The CDR3 DNA reads as TGTGCCAGCCAGACCGGGACAGGGCTTAGGAATGAGCAGTTCTTC. Amino acids: CASQTGTGLRNEQFF.

The chain has TRBV6-1 and TRBJ2-3, with a weak D call TRBD2 (6 bases). The ends were cut back, 1 base at V and 1 base at J, with 15 bases in the middle. CDR3 length: 17 residues. Germline values: CDR1 MNHNS, CDR2 SASEGT. In DNA form, the CDR3 reads TGTGCCAGCAGTGAAGGTCGGGAAGCGGGCCGCACAGATACGCAGTATTTT. Protein sequence: CASSEGREAGRTDTQYF.

The chain is built from TRBV5-1 and TRBJ1-3; D is uncertain. CDR1 SGHRS and CDR2 YFSETQ come from the germline V gene. V dropped 3 bases and J dropped 5 bases, with 3 bases sitting between them. The CDR3 runs to 11 residues. The CDR3 region has the DNA TGCGCCAGCAGCTGGCGAAACACCATATATTTT. It encodes CASSWRNTIYF.

The V call is TRBV7-3, the J call TRBJ2-7; 9 bases fit TRBD1. CDR3 length: 16 amino acids. Germline V gene lookup returns CDR1 SGHTA and CDR2 FQGTGA. V trimming: 3 bases; J trimming: 3 bases; junction bases outside the gene matches: 9. The DNA of the CDR3 is TGTGCCAGCAGCTTCACAGGGGGCGCCAGCCTCTACGAGCAGTACTTC. Translated, it gives CASSFTGGASLYEQYF. The variable domain in full, completed from reference TRBV7-3 and TRBJ2-7, reads GAGVSQTPSNKVTEKGKYVELRCDPISGHTALYWYRQSLGQGPEFLIYFQGTGAADDSGLPNDRFFAVRPEGSVSTLKIQRTERGDSAVYLCASSFTGGASLYEQYFGPGTRLTVT.

The rearrangement uses TRBV6-5 and TRBJ1-2; no firm D call. CDR3 size: 13 residues. Germline values: CDR1 MNHEY, CDR2 SVGAGI. V was clipped by 6 bases and J by 8 bases, with 16 bases between them. The CDR3: CASRPGGQFGYTF. The CDR3 nucleotides read TGTGCCAGCAGACCGGGAGGTCAGTTCGGCTACACCTTC.

This chain links TRBV5-1 with TRBJ1-6; 9 bases agree with TRBD1. CDR1 is SGHRS and CDR2 is YFSETQ in the germline V gene. The CDR3 spans 15 residues. V lost 3 bases, J lost 6 bases, and 4 bases stayed unmatched. The CDR3 DNA reads TGCGCCAGCAGCTCAAGGACAGGGGTTAATTCACCCCTCCACTTT. It is translated as CASSSRTGVNSPLHF.

This chain joins TRBV3-1 (or the pseudogene TRBV3-2) and TRBJ1-4; 9 bases map to TRBD1. Losses at the gene ends were 6 bases for V and 8 bases for J; bases not matched to a gene: 7. From germline, CDR1 is LGHDT and CDR2 YNNKEL (reference sequence). The length of the CDR3 is 14 residues. CDR3 bases: TGTGCCAGCAGGGAGACAGGGGGTGACGAAAAACTGTTTTTT. Encoded protein: CASRETGGDEKLFF.

This chain links TRBV6-5 with TRBJ1-2; maybe TRBD1 (5 bases). Trimming took off 10 bases at V and 5 bases at J, with 20 bases between the two ends. There are 14 residues in the CDR3. The V gene's germline CDR1 is MNHEY and CDR2 SVGAGI. DNA of the CDR3: TGTGCCACCACCCAGTACCAGGGTTCGTATGGCTACACCTTC. Translated, it gives CATTQYQGSYGYTF.

This sequence joins TRBV15 and TRBJ1-2; 7 bases agree with TRBD1. Per the germline V gene, CDR1 is LNHNV and CDR2 is YYDKDF (reference sequence). The CDR3 has 15 residues. V shed 5 bases and J 7 bases; nucleotides not matched to a gene: 13. The CDR3 sequence is CATSPSRGQGGGYTF. Here the CDR3 DNA reads TGTGCCACCAGCCCTTCCAGAGGGCAGGGGGGTGGCTACACCTTC.

CDR3 DNA: TGTGCCAGCAGCTTCCGGTTGGTTGAAAAACTGTTTTTT. Translating it yields CASSFRLVEKLFF. V usage is TRBV11-2 and J usage is TRBJ1-4; D ambiguous. Germline assignment: CDR1 SGHAT and CDR2 FQNNGV. Trimming stripped 3 bases from V and 7 bases from J, with 9 bases between. The CDR3 is 13 amino acids.

This chain joins TRBV30 and TRBJ2-6, with 7 bases matching TRBD2. V was pared by 0 bases and J by 2 bases, with 1 base of the junction left unmatched. This CDR3 is 15 amino acids long. Germline CDR1 GTSNPN, CDR2 SVGIG (reference sequence). The CDR3 loop reads CAWSVAGAGANVLTF. The CDR3 DNA follows: TGTGCCTGGAGTGTGGCGGGGGCTGGGGCCAACGTCCTGACTTTC. Using reference TRBV30 and TRBJ2-6 for the parts outside the CDR3, the full variable domain is SQTIHQWPATLVQPVGSPLSLECTVEGTSNPNLYWYRQAAGRGLQLLFYSVGIGQISSEVPQNLSASRPQDRQFILSSKKLLLSDSGFYLCAWSVAGAGANVLTFGAGSRLTVL.

The rearrangement links TRBV28 to TRBJ2-7; tentatively, D is TRBD1 (5 bases). The CDR3 loop spans 14 amino acids. From germline, CDR1 is MDHEN and CDR2 SYDVKM. Between the trimmed V and J ends, which lost 4 bases and 2 bases, there was a span of 12 bases. This CDR3 is CASSSPQAPYEQYF. As DNA, the CDR3 is TGTGCCAGCAGTTCACCACAGGCGCCCTACGAGCAGTACTTC.

V usage is TRBV27 and J usage is TRBJ2-7, with 8 positions matching TRBD2. The germline CDR1 and CDR2 sequences are MNHEY and SMNVEV (reference sequence). Unmatched junction bases numbered 11, after V lost 5 bases and J lost 8 bases. This CDR3 spans 14 amino acids. CDR3 in amino acids: CASSPPSGLSKQYF. The CDR3 coding sequence is TGTGCCAGCAGTCCTCCTAGCGGGCTGTCTAAGCAGTACTTC.

The chain recombines TRBV2 with TRBJ2-1, with TRBD1 matching over 8 bases. V shed 7 bases, J shed 9 bases, and the junction held 11 bases outside the gene matches. From germline, CDR1 is SNHLY and CDR2 FYNNEI. The CDR3 spans 14 residues. This CDR3 reads CASTLGQGWGEQFF. CDR3 bases: TGTGCCAGCACCCTCGGACAGGGCTGGGGTGAGCAGTTCTTC. Based on the CDR3 plus reference TRBV2 and TRBJ2-1, the full variable domain is EPEVTQTPSHQVTQMGQEVILRCVPISNHLYFYWYRQILGQKVEFLVSFYNNEISEKSEIFDDQFSVERPDGSNFTLKIRSTKLEDSAMYFCASTLGQGWGEQFFGPGTRLTVL.